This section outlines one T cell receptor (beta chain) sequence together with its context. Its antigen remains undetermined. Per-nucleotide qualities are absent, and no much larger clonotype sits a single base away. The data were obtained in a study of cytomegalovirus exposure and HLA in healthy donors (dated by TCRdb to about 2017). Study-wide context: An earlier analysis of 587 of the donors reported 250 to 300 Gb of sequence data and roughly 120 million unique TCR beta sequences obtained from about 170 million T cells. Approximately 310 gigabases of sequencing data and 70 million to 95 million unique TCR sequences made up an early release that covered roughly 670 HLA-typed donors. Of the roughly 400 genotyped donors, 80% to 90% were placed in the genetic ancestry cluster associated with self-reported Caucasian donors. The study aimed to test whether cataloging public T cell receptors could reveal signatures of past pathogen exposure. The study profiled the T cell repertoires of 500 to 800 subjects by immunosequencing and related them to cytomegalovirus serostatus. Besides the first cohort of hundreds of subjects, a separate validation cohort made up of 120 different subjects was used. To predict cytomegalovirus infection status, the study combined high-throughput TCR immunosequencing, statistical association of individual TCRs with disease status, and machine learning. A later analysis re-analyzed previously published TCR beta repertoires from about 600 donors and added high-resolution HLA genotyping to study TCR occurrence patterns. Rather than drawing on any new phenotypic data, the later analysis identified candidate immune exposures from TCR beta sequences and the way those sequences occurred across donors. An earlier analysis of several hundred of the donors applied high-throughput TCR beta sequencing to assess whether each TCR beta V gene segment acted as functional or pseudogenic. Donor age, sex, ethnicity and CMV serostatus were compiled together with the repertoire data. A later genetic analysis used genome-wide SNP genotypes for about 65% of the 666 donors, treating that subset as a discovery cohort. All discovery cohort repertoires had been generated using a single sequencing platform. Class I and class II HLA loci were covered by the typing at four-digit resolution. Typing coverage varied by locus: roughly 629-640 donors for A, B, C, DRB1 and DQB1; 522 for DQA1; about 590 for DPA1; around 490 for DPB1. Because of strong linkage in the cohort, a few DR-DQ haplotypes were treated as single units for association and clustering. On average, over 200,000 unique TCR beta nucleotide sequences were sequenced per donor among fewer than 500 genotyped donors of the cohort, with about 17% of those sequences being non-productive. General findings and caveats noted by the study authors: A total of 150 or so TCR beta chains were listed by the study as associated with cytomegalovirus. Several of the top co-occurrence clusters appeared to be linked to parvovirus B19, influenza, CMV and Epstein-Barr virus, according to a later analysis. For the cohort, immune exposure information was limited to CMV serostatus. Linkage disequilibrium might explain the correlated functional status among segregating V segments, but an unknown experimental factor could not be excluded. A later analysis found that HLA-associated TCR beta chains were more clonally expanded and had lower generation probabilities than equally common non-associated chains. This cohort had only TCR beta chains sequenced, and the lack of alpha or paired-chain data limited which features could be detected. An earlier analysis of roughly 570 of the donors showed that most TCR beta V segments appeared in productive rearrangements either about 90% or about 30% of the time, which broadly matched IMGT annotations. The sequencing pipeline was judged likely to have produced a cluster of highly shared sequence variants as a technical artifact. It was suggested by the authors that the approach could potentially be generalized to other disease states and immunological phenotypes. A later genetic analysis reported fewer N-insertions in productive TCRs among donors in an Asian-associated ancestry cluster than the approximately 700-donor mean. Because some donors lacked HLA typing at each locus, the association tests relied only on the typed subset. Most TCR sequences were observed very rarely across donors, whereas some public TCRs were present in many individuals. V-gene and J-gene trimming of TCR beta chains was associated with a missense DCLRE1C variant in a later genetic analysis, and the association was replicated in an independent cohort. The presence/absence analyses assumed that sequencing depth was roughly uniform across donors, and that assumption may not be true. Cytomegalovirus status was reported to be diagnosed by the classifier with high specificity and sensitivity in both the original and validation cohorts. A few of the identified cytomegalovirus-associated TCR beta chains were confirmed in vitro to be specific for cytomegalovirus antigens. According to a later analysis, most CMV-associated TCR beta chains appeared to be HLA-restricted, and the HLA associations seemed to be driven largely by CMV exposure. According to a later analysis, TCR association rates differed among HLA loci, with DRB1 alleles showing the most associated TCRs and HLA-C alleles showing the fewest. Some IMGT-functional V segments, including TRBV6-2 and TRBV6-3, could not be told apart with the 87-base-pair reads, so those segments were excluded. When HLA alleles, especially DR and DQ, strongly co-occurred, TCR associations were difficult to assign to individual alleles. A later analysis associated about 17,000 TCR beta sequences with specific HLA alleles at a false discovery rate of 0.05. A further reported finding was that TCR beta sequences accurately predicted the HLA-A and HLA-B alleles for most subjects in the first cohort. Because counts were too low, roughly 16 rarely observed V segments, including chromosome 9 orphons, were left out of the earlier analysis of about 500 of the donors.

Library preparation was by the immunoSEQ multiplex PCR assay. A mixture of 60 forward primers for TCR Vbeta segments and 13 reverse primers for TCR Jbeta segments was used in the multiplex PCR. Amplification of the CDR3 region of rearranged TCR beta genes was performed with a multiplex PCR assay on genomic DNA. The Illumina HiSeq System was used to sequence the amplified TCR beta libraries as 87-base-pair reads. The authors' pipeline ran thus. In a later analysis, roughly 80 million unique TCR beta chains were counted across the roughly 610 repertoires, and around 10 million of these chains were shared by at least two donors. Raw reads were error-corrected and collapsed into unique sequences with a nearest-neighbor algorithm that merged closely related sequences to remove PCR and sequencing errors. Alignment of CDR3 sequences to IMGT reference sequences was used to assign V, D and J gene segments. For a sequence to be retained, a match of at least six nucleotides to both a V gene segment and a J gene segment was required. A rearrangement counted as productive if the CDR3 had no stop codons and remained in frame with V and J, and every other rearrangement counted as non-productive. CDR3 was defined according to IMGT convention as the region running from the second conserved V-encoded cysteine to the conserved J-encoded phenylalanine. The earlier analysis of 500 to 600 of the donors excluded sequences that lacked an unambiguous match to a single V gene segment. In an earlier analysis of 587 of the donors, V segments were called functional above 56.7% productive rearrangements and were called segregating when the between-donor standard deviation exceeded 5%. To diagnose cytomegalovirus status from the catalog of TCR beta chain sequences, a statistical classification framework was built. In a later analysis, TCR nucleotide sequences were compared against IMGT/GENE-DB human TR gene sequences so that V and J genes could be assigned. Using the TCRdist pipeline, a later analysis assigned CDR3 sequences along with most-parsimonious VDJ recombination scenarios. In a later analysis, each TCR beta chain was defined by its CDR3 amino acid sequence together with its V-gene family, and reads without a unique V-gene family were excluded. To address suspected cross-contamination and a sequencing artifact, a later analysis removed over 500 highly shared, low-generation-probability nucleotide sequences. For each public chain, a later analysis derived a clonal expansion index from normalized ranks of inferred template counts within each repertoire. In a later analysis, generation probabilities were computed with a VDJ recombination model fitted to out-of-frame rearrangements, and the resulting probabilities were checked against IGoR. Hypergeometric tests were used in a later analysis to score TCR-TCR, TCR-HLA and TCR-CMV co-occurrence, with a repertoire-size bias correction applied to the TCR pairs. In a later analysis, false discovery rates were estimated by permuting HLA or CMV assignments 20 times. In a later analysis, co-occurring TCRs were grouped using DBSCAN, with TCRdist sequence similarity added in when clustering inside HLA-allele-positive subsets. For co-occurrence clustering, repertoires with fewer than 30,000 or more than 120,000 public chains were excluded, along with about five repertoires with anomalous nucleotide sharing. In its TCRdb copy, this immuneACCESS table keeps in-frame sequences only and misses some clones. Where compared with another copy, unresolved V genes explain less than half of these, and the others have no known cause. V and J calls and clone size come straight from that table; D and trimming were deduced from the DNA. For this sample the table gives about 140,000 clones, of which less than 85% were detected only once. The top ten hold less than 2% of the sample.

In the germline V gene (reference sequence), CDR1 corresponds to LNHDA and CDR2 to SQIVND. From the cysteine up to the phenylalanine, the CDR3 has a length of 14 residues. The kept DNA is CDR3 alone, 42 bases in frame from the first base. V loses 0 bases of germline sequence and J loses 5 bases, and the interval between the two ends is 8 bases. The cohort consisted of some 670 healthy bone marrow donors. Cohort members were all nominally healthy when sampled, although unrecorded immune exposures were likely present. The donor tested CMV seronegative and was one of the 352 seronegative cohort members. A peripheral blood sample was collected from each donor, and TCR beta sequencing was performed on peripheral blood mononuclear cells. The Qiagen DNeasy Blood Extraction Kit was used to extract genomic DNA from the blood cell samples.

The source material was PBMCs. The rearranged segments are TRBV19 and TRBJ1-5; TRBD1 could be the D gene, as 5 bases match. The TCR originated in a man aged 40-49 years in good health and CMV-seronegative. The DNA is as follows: TGTGCCAGTAGTATAGATCGGGGGGATCAGCCCCAGCATTTT. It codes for CASSIDRGDQPQHF.